What follows describes a single T cell receptor beta chain. The antigen is undetermined. TCRdb re-derived calls from the reads in MiXCR, one entry per CDR3 protein. Seen here are more than 650,000 distinct CDR3 sequences, 35% to 45% observed once, and the top ten hold more than 2.5%. This sample stems from a study of T cell repertoires in cytomegalovirus infection. Study details: Indications of both CMV infection and matching HLA type were provided by public TCR beta signatures.

Study results and limitations: Ex vivo, HLA-C-restricted CMV-specific TCR beta clonotypes prevailed over the rest of the response. People with CMV and the relevant HLA were identified by cumulative public TCR beta family frequency.

Input material: PBMCs. The source of this sequence is a human donor in good health (CMV status not recorded). Some clones in this sample may be carry-over from other donors' samples.

DNA for the CDR3: TGTGCCAGCAGAGAACAGGCCCATCGCGACGGCTACACCTTC. Amino acid sequence: CASREQAHRDGYTF. The rearrangement links TRBV7-6 to TRBJ1-2; D might be TRBD1 (5 bases). Trimming removed 6 bases from V and 8 bases from J, with 19 bases in between. Germline CDR1 and CDR2: SGHVS and FNYEAQ. There are 14 residues in the CDR3.